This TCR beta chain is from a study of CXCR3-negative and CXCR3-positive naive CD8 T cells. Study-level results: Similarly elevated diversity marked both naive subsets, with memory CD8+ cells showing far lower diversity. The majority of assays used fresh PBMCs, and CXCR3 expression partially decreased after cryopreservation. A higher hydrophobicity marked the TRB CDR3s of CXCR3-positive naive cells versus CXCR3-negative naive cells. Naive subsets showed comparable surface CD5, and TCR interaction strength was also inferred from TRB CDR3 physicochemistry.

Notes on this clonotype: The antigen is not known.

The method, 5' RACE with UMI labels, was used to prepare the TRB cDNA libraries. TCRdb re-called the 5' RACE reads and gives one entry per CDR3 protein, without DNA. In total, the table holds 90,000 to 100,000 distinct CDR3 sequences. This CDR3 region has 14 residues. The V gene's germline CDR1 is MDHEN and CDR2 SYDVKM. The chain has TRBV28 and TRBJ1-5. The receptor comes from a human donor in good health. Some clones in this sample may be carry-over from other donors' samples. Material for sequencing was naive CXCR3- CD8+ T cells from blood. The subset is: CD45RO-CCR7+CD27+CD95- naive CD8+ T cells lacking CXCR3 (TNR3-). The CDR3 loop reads CASSFRYGDQPQHF.